The 24 T cell receptor beta chains below all came from one sample that was sequenced in a study of T cell responses to AZD1222 COVID-19 vaccine. Only in-frame clones appear in the TCRdb table, and some are missing; sequencing was by immunoSEQ multiplex PCR. Altogether fewer than 30,000 clones are present, about 77% being singletons, with the ten largest covering 5.8%. The starting material was peripheral blood, obtained on day 0 of AZD1222 vaccination. The receptors stem from an adult in good health.

The chain joins TRBV5-1 to TRBJ2-1, with TRBD2 identical over 10 bases. CDR1 SGHRS and CDR2 YFSETQ come from the germline V gene. V dropped 0 bases and J dropped 8; count of bases not matched to a gene: 5. The CDR3 is 15 residues long. The CDR3 spells CASSLGLGTSDEQFF. The DNA for the CDR3 is TGCGCCAGCAGCTTGGGCTTAGGGACTAGCGATGAGCAGTTCTTC. Variable domain in full (rest from reference TRBV5-1 and TRBJ2-1): KAGVTQTPRYLIKTRGQQVTLSCSPISGHRSVSWYQQTPGQGLQFLFEYFSETQRNKGNFPGRFSGRQFSNSRSEMNVSTLELGDSALYLCASSLGLGTSDEQFFGPGTRLTVL.

The CDR3 loop is CASSSPHRGGNSPLHF. The CDR3 region has the DNA TGTGCCAGCAGTTCCCCGCACAGGGGAGGTAATTCACCCCTCCACTTT. V usage is TRBV6-5 and J usage is TRBJ1-6, with 7 bases that match TRBD1. Trimming took 4 bases from V and 6 from J; bases not matched to a gene: 9. Looked up from germline, CDR1 is MNHEY and CDR2 is SVGAGI. This CDR3 region has 16 residues.

The gene calls are TRBV7-8 and TRBJ2-7; possible D gene TRBD2, 6 bases. CDR3 length: 15 amino acids. V shed 6 bases and J shed 0 bases, with 15 bases lying between them. The germline V gene has CDR1 SGHVS and CDR2 FQNEAQ. In DNA form, the CDR3 reads TGTGCCAGCAGTTTTGTAGCGGAACTCTCCTACGAGCAGTACTTC. Translating it yields CASSFVAELSYEQYF.

This clone was seen only once. The DNA of the CDR3 is TGTGCCAGCAGCCTCTCCTACGAGCAGTACGTC. Protein: CASSLSYEQYV. The gene calls are TRBV7-4 and TRBJ2-7; no clear D gene. There are 11 residues in the CDR3. Deletions cut 5 bases from V and 0 bases from J, with 2 bases between. The germline CDR1 and CDR2 sequences are SGHVT and SQSDAQ.

This clone has a handful of counts. The junction shows a germline mismatch at one end, possibly a read error. The rearrangement joins TRBV7-7 to TRBJ2-2, with 14 positions matching TRBD2. Looked up from germline, CDR1 is SSHAT and CDR2 is FNYEAQ (reference sequence). CDR3 length equals 16 residues. The chain's CDR3 is CASSPRLAGGPGELFF. In DNA form, the CDR3 reads TGTGCTAGCAGCCCCAGACTAGCGGGAGGGCCCGGGGAGCTGTTTTTT.

This sequence joins TRBV18 and TRBJ1-1; 7 bases fit TRBD1. This CDR3 contains 16 residues. Germline CDR1 is KGHSH and CDR2 is LQKENI. V trimming: 4 bases; J trimming: 1 base; junction bases outside the gene matches: 9. CDR3 DNA: TGTGCCAGCTCACAACAGACAGGGCTGGAGAACACTGAAGCTTTCTTT. This encodes CASSQQTGLENTEAFF.

This chain joins TRBV28 and TRBJ1-1; D is possibly TRBD1 (5 bases). Germline assignment: CDR1 MDHEN and CDR2 SYDVKM. The CDR3 has 14 residues. Trimming took 6 bases from V and 4 from J, leaving 15 bases between them. The CDR3 here is CASRGVGLSTEAFF. CDR3 sequence (DNA): TGTGCCAGCAGGGGGGTTGGTTTGAGCACTGAAGCTTTCTTT.

J is TRBJ1-2 and V is TRBV19, with D unresolved. Germline V lookup: CDR1 LNHDA, CDR2 SQIVND (reference sequence). The CDR3 has 12 amino acids. Trimming pared 3 bases from V and 7 bases from J, leaving 9 bases between. CDR3 sequence reads: CASSIYRGGYTF. The CDR3 nucleotides read TGTGCCAGTAGTATTTATCGAGGTGGCTACACCTTC.

This clone showed up just once. The V call is TRBV29-1, the J call TRBJ1-2; TRBD1 aligns across 9 bases. V lost 4 bases, J lost 7 bases, and 13 bases stayed unmatched. The CDR3 is 15 residues long. CDR1 SQVTM and CDR2 ANQGSEA come from the germline V gene. The CDR3 loop reads CSVAYRGQGSSGYTF. DNA of the CDR3: TGCAGCGTTGCCTACAGGGGGCAGGGTAGCTCTGGCTACACCTTC.

The chain employs TRBV18 and TRBJ1-4; maybe TRBD1 (6 bases). Germline V gives CDR1 KGHSH, CDR2 LQKENI. This CDR3 spans 13 amino acids. Trimming left V 6 bases short and J 5 bases short, with 10 bases between. The CDR3 loop is CASSDSSNEKLFF. The DNA for the CDR3 is TGTGCCAGCTCGGACAGCTCCAATGAAAAACTGTTTTTT.

The J gene is TRBJ1-1, the V gene TRBV29-1; no definite D call. The ends were cut back, 4 bases at V and 0 bases at J, with 9 bases in the middle. Looked up from germline, CDR1 is SQVTM and CDR2 is ANQGSEA. This CDR3 has 13 residues. This CDR3 is CSVGRGLNTEAFF. The CDR3 nucleotides read TGCAGCGTTGGTCGGGGTTTGAACACTGAAGCTTTCTTT.

V and J are TRBV5-1 and TRBJ1-5, with D uncertain. The CDR3 has 15 residues. CDR1 is SGHRS and CDR2 is YFSETQ in the germline V gene. The V end lost 0 bases, the J end lost 0 bases, and 7 bases lay between the germline ends. The chain's CDR3 is CASSLGPYSNQPQHF. The DNA of the CDR3 is TGCGCCAGCAGCTTGGGGCCGTATAGCAATCAGCCCCAGCATTTT.

This chain joins TRBV6-2 or TRBV6-3 and TRBJ2-7, with 10 bases that match TRBD1. Germline CDR1 and CDR2: MNHEY and SVGEGT. Trimming removed 2 bases from V and 5 bases from J; junction bases left unmatched: 6. The CDR3 spans 15 residues. The CDR3 nucleotides are TGTGCCAGCAGTTACATCGGGACAGGGGTTAACGAGCAGTACTTC. It specifies CASSYIGTGVNEQYF.

The sample holds one count of this clone. The chain couples TRBV6-5 to TRBJ2-7; tentatively, D is TRBD1 (6 bases). Germline CDR1 MNHEY, CDR2 SVGAGI. CDR3 length: 14 amino acids. V lost 5 bases to trimming and J lost 0 bases, with 11 bases between them. The CDR3 DNA is TGTGCCAGCAGTCCGGACAGATACTCCTACGAGCAGTACGTC. It codes for CASSPDRYSYEQYV.

The gene calls are TRBV5-1 and TRBJ1-3, with no clear D. V was shortened by 0 bases and J by 4 bases, with 8 bases between the two germline ends. The germline gives CDR1 SGHRS, CDR2 YFSETQ. This CDR3 is 14 amino acids long. CDR3 coding DNA: TGCGCCAGCAGCTTGGGACTTGAAGGAAACACCATATATTTT. This codes for CASSLGLEGNTIYF. Full variable domain (remainder filled in from reference TRBV5-1 and TRBJ1-3): KAGVTQTPRYLIKTRGQQVTLSCSPISGHRSVSWYQQTPGQGLQFLFEYFSETQRNKGNFPGRFSGRQFSNSRSEMNVSTLELGDSALYLCASSLGLEGNTIYFGEGSWLTVV.

The V call is TRBV7-2, the J call TRBJ2-3; maybe TRBD2 (6 bases). This CDR3 is built from 14 residues. Germline loops: CDR1 SGHTA, CDR2 FQGNSA. V gave up 0 bases and J gave up 4 bases, with 8 bases separating them. The CDR3 sequence is CASSLASGADTQYF. The CDR3 bases are TGTGCCAGCAGCTTAGCTTCGGGAGCAGATACGCAGTATTTT.

This clone is deemed large. The chain has TRBV6-4 and TRBJ2-3; TRBD2 agrees at 15 bases. Germline-derived CDR1 and CDR2 are MRHNA and SNTAGT. The ends lost 2 bases at V and 4 bases at J; junction bases unmatched: 1. This CDR3 has 16 residues. This CDR3 is CASSDGLAGGPDTQYF. As DNA, the CDR3 is TGTGCCAGCAGTGACGGACTAGCGGGGGGGCCAGATACGCAGTATTTT.

The chain couples TRBV12-3 or TRBV12-4 to TRBJ1-3; D uncertain. V lost 1 base and J 3 bases, leaving 4 bases between the germline ends. The CDR3 is made up of 13 amino acids. The CDR3 DNA sequence: TGTGCCAGCAGTTTAGTGTTTGGAAACACCATATATTTT. This codes for CASSLVFGNTIYF.

This clone has only a few counts. The chain joins TRBV27 to TRBJ1-6; 8 nucleotides line up with TRBD1. Looked up from germline, CDR1 is MNHEY and CDR2 is SMNVEV (reference sequence). Germline trimming cut 8 bases from V and 8 bases from J; bases unmatched to any gene: 5. CDR3 length: 13 residues. CDR3 in amino acids: CASADREYSPLHF. CDR3 bases: TGTGCCAGCGCGGACAGGGAGTATTCACCCCTCCACTTT.

A single count supports this clone. The J gene is TRBJ2-2, the V gene TRBV9; 12 bases align to TRBD1. Unmatched junction bases numbered 9, after V lost 2 bases and J lost 7 bases. The V gene's germline CDR1 is SGDLS and CDR2 YYNGEE. This CDR3 has 17 residues. CDR3 protein: CASSVDRGQGAVGELFF. CDR3 sequence (DNA): TGTGCCAGCAGCGTGGATAGGGGACAGGGGGCGGTCGGGGAGCTGTTTTTT.

The chain carries TRBV7-6 and TRBJ2-3, with D possibly matching TRBD2 (6 bases). Germline lookup yields CDR1 SGHVS and CDR2 FNYEAQ. Trimming left V 3 bases short and J 6 bases short, with 13 bases between. The CDR3 consists of 14 residues. The CDR3 nucleotides read TGTGCCAGCAGCTTTATGGAGGGGTTGGATACGCAGTATTTT. As protein: CASSFMEGLDTQYF.

V usage is TRBV18 and J usage is TRBJ2-7, with TRBD1 matching over 9 bases. The CDR3 has 15 residues. J was trimmed by 2 bases and V by 3 bases; bases with no gene match: 5. Germline CDR1 and CDR2: KGHSH and LQKENI. DNA of the CDR3: TGTGCCAGCTCACCGCGGACAGGGGAGACCTACGAGCAGTACTTC. It is translated as CASSPRTGETYEQYF.

This sequence joins TRBV18 and TRBJ2-3; 10 positions agree with TRBD2. The V gene end was trimmed by 1 base and the J gene end by 5 bases; junction bases not matched to a gene: 0. Per the germline V gene, CDR1 is KGHSH and CDR2 is LQKENI. The CDR3 has 14 amino acids. As DNA, the CDR3 is TGTGCCAGCTCACCACAGCGGGGGGGAGATACGCAGTATTTT. As protein: CASSPQRGGDTQYF.

This rearrangement joins TRBV4-2 to TRBJ2-3; TRBD2 might be the D (5 bases). V dropped 4 bases and J dropped 0 bases, with 5 bases sitting between them. Germline V CDR1 and CDR2: LGHNA, YNFKEQ. This CDR3 is built from 13 residues. CDR3: CASSPGSTDTQYF. In nucleotides, the CDR3 is TGTGCCAGCAGCCCGGGGAGCACAGATACGCAGTATTTT.